The source of this T cell receptor beta chain is a study of T cell repertoires in urothelial bladder cancer (dated by TCRdb to between 2019 and 2020). Regarding the research as a whole: Of the roughly twelve resected lesions, three were clinical stage cT0, three were cTa, three were cT1 and three were cT2 or greater. Twelve patients who had bladder lesions and were undergoing transurethral resection were prospectively identified. The study compared clonality of the TCR repertoire in bladder tumors against clonality in benign bladder inflammation. Approximately eleven resected bladder lesions, consisting of urothelial carcinoma (UC+) and benign (UC-) specimens, were examined. Study-wide findings and limitations: In carcinoma specimens, one T-cell clone made up as much as 17% of infiltrating lymphocytes, versus 2% in benign specimens. Carcinoma specimens had a median tumor infiltrating lymphocyte percentage of roughly 2%, while benign specimens had a median of about 12%. Urothelial carcinoma specimens had fewer T cells than benign specimens, with medians of approximately 5,500 and 24,000.

Specimens of bladder lesions were obtained during transurethral resection and kept at -80C. DNA was extracted from bladder specimens collected at transurethral resection. The TCR beta chain CDR3 region was sequenced with the immunoSEQ assay. As for the authors' bioinformatics: For every specimen, the T-cell fraction, clonal dominance and maximum TCR clone frequency were calculated. The clones in this table, taken by TCRdb from immuneACCESS, are in-frame only. Not every clone is retained; where verified, under half of the shortfall comes from an unresolved V gene, and the cause of the rest is unknown. The DNA was the basis for D and trimming; V, J and clone size are from that table. This sample holds almost 9,000 clones; 50% to 75% were observed only once. The top ten constitute under 35% of the sample. From the germline V gene, CDR1 is SGHRS and CDR2 is YFSETQ. V loses 1 base, J loses 6 bases, and the germline ends lie 5 bases apart. CDR3 length: 12 amino acids, cysteine to phenylalanine. Only the CDR3 DNA stays, 36 bases, in frame from base 1.

A note on this clone: No antigen is known for it. No base quality information exists; no much larger clone differs at one position.

The origin of this receptor is a human donor with urothelial carcinoma. The sequence links TRBV5-1 to TRBJ2-1, with the D gene not clear enough to name. Sequenced input: tumor-infiltrating cells from bladder cancer. The CDR3 amino acid sequence is: CASSLIGNEQFF. The sequenced DNA is TGCGCCAGCAGCTTGATAGGCAATGAGCAGTTCTTC.